The TCR beta chain described here comes from a study of PD-1 blockade in mismatch repair-deficient tumors. Overall study context: Patients had about a dozen mismatch repair-deficient cancer types and were previously treated and progressing. Study conclusions and caveats: Rapid post-treatment expansion, then contraction, generally preceding radiologic response, marked tumor-resident clones.

J gave up 8 bases and V 5 bases, and 10 bases lay outside the gene matches. Per germline, CDR1 SGHVS and CDR2 FQNEAQ. This CDR3 has 16 amino acids. Method: immunoSEQ multiplex PCR; TCRdb's copy keeps in-frame clones and lacks some. The sample yields around 130,000 clones, 88% seen once. About this clone itself: Its antigen remains unknown.

PCR or immunohistochemistry showed mismatch repair deficiency in every enrolled patient. The chain joins TRBV7-8 to TRBJ2-1, with 12 bases aligning to TRBD2. The input for sequencing was peripheral blood, taken almost 74 weeks after starting pembrolizumab. The clonotype was recovered from an adult with mismatch repair-deficient cancer. The CDR3 nucleotides are TGTGCCAGCAGCCCACGACTAGCGGGAGCCACCCATGAGCAGTTCTTC. The encoded protein is CASSPRLAGATHEQFF.